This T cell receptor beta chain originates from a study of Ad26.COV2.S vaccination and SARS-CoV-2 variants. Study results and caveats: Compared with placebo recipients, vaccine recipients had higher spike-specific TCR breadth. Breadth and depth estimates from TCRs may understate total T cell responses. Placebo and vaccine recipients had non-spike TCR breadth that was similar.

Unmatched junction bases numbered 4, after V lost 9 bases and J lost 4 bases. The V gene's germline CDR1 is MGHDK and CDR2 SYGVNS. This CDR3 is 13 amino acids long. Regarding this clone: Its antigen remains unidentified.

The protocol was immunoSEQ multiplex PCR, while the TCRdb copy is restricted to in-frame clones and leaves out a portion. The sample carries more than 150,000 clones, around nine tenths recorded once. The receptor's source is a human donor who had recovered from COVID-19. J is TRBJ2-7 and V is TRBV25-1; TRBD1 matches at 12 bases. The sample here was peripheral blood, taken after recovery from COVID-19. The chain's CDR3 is CASGTGGTYEQYF. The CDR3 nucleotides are TGTGCCAGTGGGACAGGGGGCACGTACGAGCAGTACTTC.